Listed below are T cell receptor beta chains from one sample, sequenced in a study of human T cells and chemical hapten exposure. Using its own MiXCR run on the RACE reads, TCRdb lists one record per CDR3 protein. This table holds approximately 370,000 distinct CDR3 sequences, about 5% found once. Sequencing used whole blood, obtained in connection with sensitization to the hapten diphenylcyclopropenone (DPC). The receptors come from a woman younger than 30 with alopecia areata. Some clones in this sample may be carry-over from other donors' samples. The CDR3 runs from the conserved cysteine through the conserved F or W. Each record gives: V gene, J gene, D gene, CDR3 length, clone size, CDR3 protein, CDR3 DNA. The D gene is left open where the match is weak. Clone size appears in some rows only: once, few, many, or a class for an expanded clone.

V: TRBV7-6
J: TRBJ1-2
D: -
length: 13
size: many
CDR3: CASGPVGESGYTF
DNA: TGTGCCAGCGGGCCGGTGGGGGAAAGTGGCTACACCTTC

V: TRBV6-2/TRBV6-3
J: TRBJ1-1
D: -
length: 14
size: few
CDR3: CASSGTKVNTEAFF
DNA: TGTGCCAGCAGCGGGACAAAAGTGAACACTGAAGCTTTCTTT

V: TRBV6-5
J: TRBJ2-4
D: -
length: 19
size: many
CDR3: CASSSPVGEDKVARNIQYF
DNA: TGTGCCAGCAGTTCCCCTGTGGGGGAAGACAAAGTAGCCAGAAACATTCAGTACTTC

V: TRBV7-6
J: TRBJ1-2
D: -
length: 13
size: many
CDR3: CASSLGSGYGYTF
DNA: TGTGCCAGCAGCCTAGGGTCGGGGTATGGCTACACCTTC

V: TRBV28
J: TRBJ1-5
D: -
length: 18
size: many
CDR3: CASSHDPRRARRHQPQHF
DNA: TGTGCCAGCAGCCACGATCCCCGGAGGGCCCGCCGGCATCAGCCCCAGCATTTT

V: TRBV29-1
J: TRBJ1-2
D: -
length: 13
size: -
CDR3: CSVDKGSDYGYTF
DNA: TGCAGCGTTGATAAGGGTAGCGACTATGGCTACACCTTC

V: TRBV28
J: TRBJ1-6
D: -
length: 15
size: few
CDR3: CASSLPPVGNSPLHF
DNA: TGTGCCAGCAGTTTGCCACCGGTCGGCAATTCACCCCTCCACTTT

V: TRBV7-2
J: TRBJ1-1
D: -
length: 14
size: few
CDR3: CASSLGGPYTEAFF
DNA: TGTGCCAGCAGCTTAGGTGGCCCCTACACTGAAGCTTTCTTT

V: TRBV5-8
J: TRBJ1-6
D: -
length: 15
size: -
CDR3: CASSLVGSDNSPLHF
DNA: TGTGCCAGCAGCTTAGTAGGCAGCGATAATTCACCCCTCCACTTT

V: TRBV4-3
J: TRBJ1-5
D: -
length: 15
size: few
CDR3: CASSQEVQGHQPQHF
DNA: TGCGCCAGCAGCCAAGAAGTACAGGGCCATCAGCCCCAGCATTTT

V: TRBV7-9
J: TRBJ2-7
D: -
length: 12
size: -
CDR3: CASSQSRDLQYF
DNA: TGTGCCAGCAGCCAATCCAGGGATCTGCAGTACTTC

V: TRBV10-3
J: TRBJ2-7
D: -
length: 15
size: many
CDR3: CAISGEVQSSYEQYF
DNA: TGTGCCATCAGTGGCGAGGTTCAGAGCTCCTACGAGCAGTACTTC

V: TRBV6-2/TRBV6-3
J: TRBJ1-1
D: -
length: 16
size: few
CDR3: CASSSISRGRNTEAFF
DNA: TGTGCCAGCAGTTCCATATCCAGGGGAAGGAACACTGAAGCTTTCTTT

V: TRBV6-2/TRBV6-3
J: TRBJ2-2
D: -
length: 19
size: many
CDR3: CASSYAPVRGASNTGELFF
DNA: TGTGCCAGCAGTTACGCCCCCGTGAGGGGCGCTTCGAACACCGGGGAGCTGTTTTTT

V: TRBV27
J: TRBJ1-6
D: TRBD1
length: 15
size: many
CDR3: CASTPDRGPNSPLHF
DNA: TGTGCCAGCACCCCTGACAGGGGTCCTAATTCACCCCTCCACTTT

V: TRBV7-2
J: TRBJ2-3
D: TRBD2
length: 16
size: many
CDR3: CASSILAGGGTDTQYF
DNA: TGTGCCAGCAGCATATTAGCGGGGGGTGGGACAGATACGCAGTATTTT

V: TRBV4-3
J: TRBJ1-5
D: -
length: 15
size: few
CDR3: CASSQGLGTGQPQHF
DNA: TGCGCCAGCAGCCAAGGTCTGGGGACGGGGCAGCCCCAGCATTTT

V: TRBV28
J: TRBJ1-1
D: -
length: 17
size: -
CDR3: CASSLLYLTDGQIEAFF
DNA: TGTGCCAGCAGTTTATTGTATTTGACCGATGGGCAGATAGAAGCTTTCTTT

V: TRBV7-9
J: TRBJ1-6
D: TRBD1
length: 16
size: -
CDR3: CASSKGPGQSNSPLHF
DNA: TGTGCCAGCAGCAAGGGACCGGGACAGTCTAATTCACCCCTCCACTTT

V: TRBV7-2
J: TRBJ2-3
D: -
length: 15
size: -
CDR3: CASSLLGKGTDTQYF
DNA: TGTGCCAGCAGCTTATTGGGGAAGGGAACAGATACGCAGTATTTT

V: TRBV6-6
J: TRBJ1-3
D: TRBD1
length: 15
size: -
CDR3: CASTPGGAAGNTIYF
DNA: TGTGCCAGCACTCCAGGGGGGGCGGCTGGAAACACCATATATTTT

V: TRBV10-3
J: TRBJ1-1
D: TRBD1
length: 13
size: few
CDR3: CAISVQGGTEAFF
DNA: TGTGCCATCAGTGTGCAGGGGGGCACTGAAGCTTTCTTT